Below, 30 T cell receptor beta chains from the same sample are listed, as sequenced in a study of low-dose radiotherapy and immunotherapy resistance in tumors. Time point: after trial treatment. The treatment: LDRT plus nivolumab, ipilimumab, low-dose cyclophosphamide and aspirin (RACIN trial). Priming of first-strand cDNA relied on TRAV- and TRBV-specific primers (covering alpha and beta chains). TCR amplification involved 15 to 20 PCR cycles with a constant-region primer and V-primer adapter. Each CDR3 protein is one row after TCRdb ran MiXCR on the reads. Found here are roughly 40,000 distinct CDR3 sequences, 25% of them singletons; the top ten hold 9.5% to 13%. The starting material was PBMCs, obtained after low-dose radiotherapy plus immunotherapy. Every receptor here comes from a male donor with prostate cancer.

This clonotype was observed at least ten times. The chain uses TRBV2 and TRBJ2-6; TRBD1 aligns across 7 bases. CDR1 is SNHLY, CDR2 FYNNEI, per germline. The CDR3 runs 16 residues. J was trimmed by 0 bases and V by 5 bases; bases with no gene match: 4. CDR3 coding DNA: TGTGCCAGCAGTAGGGACAGAAACTCTGGGGCCAACGTCCTGACTTTC. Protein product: CASSRDRNSGANVLTF.

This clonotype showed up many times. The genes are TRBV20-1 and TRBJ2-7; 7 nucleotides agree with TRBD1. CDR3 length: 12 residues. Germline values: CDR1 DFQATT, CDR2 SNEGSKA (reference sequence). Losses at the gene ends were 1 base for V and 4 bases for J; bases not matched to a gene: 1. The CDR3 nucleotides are TGCAGTGCTAGAGTGACAGGGTACGAGCAGTACTTC. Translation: CSARVTGYEQYF.

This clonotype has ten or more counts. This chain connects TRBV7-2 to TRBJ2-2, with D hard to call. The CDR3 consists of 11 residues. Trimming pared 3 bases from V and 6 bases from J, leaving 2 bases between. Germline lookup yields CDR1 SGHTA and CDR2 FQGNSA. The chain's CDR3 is CASSLAGELFF. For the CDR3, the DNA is TGTGCCAGCAGCTTGGCCGGGGAGCTGTTTTTT.

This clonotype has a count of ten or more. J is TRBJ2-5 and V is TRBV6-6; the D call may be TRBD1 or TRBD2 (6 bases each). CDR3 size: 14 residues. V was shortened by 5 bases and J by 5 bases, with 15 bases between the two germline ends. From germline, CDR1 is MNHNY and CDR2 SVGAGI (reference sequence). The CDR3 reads CASSPPGAGETQYF. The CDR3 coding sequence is TGTGCCAGCAGTCCCCCGGGGGCAGGGGAGACCCAGTACTTC.

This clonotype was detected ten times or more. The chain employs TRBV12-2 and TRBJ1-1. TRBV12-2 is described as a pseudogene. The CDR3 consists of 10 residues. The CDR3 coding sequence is TGTGCAAGTCGGGCAACTGAAGCTTTCTTT. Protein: CASRATEAFF.

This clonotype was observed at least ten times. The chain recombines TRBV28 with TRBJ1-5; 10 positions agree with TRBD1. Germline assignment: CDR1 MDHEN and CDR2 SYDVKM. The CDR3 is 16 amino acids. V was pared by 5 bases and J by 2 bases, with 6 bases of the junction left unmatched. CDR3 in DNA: TGTGCCAGCAGTCTCACCGGGACAGGGGGCAATCAGCCCCAGCATTTT. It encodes CASSLTGTGGNQPQHF.

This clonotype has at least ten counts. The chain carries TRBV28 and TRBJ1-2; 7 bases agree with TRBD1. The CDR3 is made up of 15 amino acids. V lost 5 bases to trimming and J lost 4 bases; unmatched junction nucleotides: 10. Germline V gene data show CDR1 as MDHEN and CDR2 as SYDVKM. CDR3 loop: CASSPGTVGGYGYTF. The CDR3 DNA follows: TGTGCCAGCAGTCCAGGGACAGTGGGGGGCTATGGCTACACCTTC.

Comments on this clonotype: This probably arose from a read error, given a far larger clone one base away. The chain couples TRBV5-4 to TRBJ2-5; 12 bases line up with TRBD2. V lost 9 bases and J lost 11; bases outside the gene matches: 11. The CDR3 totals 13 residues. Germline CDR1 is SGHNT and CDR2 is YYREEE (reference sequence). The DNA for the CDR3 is TGTGCCATGGTACTAGCGGGAGGTCATGAGCAGTACTTC. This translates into CAMVLAGGHEQYF.

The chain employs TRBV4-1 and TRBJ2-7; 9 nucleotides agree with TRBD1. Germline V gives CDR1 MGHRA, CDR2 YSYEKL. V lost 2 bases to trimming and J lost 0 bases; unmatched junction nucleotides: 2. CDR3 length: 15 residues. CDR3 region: CASSQLGQGSYEQYF. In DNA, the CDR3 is TGCGCCAGCAGCCAATTGGGACAGGGCTCCTACGAGCAGTACTTC.

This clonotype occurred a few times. CDR3 in amino acids: CASSTHSTNEKLFF. CDR3 coding DNA: TGTGCCAGCAGCACACATTCAACTAATGAAAAACTGTTTTTT. This chain uses TRBV6-2 or TRBV6-3 with TRBJ1-4; unclear D gene. Germline V gives CDR1 MNHEY, CDR2 SVGEGT. The CDR3 spans 14 residues. V lost 6 bases to trimming and J lost 0 bases, with 8 bases between them.

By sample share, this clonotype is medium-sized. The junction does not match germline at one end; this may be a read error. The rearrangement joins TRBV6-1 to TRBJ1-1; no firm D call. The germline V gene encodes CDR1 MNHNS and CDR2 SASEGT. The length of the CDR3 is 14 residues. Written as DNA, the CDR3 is TGCGCCAGCAGTGAGTTTGGGGTTAACACTGAAGCTTTCTTT. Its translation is CASSEFGVNTEAFF.

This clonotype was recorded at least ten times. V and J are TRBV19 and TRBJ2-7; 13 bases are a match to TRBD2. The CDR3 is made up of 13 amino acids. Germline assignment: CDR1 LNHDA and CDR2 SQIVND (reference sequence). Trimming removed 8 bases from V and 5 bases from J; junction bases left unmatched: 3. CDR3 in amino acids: CASGLAGDHEQYF. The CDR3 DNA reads TGTGCCAGTGGACTAGCGGGAGACCACGAGCAGTACTTC.

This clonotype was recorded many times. The CDR3 DNA reads TGTGCCAGTAGTATTCGGGCCAGAAGCTCTGGAAACACCATATATTTT. It codes for CASSIRARSSGNTIYF. The J gene is TRBJ1-3, the V gene TRBV19; no clear D gene. The CDR3 contains 16 residues. V shed 3 bases and J shed 0 bases, with 12 bases lying between them. The germline V gene encodes CDR1 LNHDA and CDR2 SQIVND (reference sequence).

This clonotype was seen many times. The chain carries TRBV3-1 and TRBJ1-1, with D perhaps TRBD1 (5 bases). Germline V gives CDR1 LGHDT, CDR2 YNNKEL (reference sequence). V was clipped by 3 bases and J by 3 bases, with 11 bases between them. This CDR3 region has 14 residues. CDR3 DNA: TGTGCCAGCAGCCACTCGGGGCGGGACACTGAAGCTTTCTTT. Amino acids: CASSHSGRDTEAFF.

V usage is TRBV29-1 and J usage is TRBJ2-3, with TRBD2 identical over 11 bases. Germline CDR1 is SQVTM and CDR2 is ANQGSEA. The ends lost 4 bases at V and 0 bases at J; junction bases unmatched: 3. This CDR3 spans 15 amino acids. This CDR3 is CSVGGLAVSTDTQYF. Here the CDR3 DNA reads TGCAGCGTTGGGGGACTAGCGGTTAGCACAGATACGCAGTATTTT.

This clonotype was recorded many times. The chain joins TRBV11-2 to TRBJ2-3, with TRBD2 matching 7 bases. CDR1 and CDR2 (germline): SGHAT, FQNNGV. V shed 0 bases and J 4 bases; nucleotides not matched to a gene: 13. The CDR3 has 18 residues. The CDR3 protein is CASSLELFGGSRADTQYF. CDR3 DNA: TGTGCCAGCAGCTTAGAACTATTCGGCGGGAGCCGCGCAGATACGCAGTATTTT.

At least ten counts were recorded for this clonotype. CDR3 sequence reads: CSVVGWGGSTDTQYF. The DNA of the CDR3 is TGCAGCGTCGTAGGGTGGGGGGGAAGCACAGATACGCAGTATTTT. J is TRBJ2-3 and V is TRBV29-1; TRBD2 aligns across 7 bases. The germline V gene has CDR1 SQVTM and CDR2 ANQGSEA. The CDR3 is 15 amino acids. J was trimmed by 0 bases and V by 6 bases; bases with no gene match: 9.

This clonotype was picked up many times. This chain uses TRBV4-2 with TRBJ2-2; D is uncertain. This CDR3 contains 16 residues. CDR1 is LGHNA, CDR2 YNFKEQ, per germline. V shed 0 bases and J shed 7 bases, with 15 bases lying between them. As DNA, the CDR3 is TGTGCCAGCAGCCAAGAGCTCCTCTCACTCGGCGGGGAGCTGTTTTTT. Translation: CASSQELLSLGGELFF.

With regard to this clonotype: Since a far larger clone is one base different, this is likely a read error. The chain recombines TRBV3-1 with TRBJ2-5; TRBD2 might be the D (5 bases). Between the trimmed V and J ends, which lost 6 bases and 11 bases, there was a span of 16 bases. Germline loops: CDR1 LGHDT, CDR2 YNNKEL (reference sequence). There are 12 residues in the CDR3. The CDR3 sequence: CASRGVADEQYF. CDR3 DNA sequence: TGTGCCAGCAGGGGAGTGGCCGATGAGCAGTACTTC.

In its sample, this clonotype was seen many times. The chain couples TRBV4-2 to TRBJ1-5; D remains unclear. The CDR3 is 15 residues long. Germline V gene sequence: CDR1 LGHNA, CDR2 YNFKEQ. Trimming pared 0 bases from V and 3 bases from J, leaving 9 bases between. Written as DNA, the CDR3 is TGTGCCAGCAGCCAAGACAGAGCTACCAATCAGCCCCAGCATTTT. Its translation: CASSQDRATNQPQHF.

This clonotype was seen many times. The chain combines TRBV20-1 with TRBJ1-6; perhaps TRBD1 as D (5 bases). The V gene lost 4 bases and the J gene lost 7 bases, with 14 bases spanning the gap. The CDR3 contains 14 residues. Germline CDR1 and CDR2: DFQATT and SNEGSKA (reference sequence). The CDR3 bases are TGCAGTGCTACCATCGAGGGACTGAATTCACCCCTCCACTTT. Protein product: CSATIEGLNSPLHF.

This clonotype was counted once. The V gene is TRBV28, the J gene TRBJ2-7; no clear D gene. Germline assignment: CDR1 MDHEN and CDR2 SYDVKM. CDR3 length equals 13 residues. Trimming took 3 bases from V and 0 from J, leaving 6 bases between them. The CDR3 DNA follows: TGTGCCAGCAGTTTGGAAATCTCCTACGAGCAGTACTTC. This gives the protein CASSLEISYEQYF.

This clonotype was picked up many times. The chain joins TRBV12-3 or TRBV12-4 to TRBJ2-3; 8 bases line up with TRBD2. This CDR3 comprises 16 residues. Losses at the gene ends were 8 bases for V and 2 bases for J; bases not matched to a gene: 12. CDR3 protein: CASGPTSGGYTDTQYF. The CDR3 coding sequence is TGTGCCAGCGGACCGACGAGCGGGGGCTACACAGATACGCAGTATTTT.

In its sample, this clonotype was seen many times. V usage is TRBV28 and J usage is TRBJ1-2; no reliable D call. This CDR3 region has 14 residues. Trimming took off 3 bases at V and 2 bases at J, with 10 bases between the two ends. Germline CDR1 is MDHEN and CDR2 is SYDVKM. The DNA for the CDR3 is TGTGCCAGCAGTTTGGGGATTTCGAACTATGGCTACACCTTC. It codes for CASSLGISNYGYTF.

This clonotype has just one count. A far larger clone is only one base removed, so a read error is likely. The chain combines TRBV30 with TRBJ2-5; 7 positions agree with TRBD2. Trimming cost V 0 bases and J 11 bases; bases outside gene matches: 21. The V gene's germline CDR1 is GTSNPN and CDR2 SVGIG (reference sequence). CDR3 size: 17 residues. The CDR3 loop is CAWSVRGLAVINNEQYF. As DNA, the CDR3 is TGTGCCTGGAGTGTAAGAGGGCTAGCGGTGATAAACAATGAGCAGTACTTC.

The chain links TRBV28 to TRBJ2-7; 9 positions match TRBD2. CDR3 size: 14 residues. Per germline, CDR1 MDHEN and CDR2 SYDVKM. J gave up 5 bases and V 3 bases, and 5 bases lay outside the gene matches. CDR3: CASSFGLAGNEQYF. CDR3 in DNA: TGTGCCAGCAGTTTCGGGCTAGCGGGAAACGAGCAGTACTTC.

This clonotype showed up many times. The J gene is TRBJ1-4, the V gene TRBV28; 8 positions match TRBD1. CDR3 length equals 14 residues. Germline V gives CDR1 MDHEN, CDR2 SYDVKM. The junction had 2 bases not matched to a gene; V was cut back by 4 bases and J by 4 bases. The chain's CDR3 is CASSWTGLNEKLFF. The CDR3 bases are TGTGCCAGCAGTTGGACAGGGCTTAATGAAAAACTGTTTTTT.

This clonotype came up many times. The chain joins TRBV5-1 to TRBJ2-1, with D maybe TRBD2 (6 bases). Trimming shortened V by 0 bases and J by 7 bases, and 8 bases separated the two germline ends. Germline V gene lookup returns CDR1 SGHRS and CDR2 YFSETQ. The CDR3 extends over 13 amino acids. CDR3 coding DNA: TGCGCCAGCAGCTTGGATCTAGCGAATGAGCAGTTCTTC. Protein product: CASSLDLANEQFF.

CDR3 nucleotides: TGTGCCTGGAGTGTACCCGGGGGTATACGGTTCTTC. This encodes CAWSVPGGIRFF. The chain recombines TRBV30 with TRBJ2-1; possible D gene TRBD2, 6 bases. Trimming removed 0 bases at V and 15 bases at J, with 15 bases between. The CDR3 consists of 12 residues. The germline CDR1 and CDR2 sequences are GTSNPN and SVGIG (reference sequence).

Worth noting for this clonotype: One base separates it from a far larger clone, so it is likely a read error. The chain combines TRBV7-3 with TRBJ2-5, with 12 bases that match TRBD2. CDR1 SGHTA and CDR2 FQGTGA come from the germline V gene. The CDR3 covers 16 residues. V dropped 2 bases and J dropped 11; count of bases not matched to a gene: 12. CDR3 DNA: TGTGCCAGCAGCTTATCAGGACTAGCGGGATACAATGAGCAGTACTTC. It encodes CASSLSGLAGYNEQYF. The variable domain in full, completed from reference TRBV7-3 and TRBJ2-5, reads GAGVSQTPSNKVTEKGKYVELRCDPISGHTALYWYRQSLGQGPEFLIYFQGTGAADDSGLPNDRFFAVRPEGSVSTLKIQRTERGDSAVYLCASSLSGLAGYNEQYFGPGTRLLVL.